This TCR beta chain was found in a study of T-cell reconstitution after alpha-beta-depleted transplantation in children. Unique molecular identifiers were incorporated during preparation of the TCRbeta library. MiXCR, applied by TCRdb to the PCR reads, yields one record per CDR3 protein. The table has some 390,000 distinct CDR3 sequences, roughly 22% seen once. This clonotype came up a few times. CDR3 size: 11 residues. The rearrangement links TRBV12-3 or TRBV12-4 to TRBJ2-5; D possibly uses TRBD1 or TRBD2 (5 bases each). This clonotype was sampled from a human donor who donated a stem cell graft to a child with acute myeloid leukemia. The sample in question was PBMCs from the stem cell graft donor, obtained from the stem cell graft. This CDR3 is CASGTVETQYF. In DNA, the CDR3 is TGTGCGTCCGGGACGGTAGAGACCCAGTACTTC.